These T cell receptor beta chains were read from a single sample in a study of CD8 T cells in ankylosing spondylitis. Each CDR3 protein is one row after TCRdb ran MiXCR on the 5' RACE reads. This table has under 850,000 distinct CDR3 sequences, over 15% appearing once. Material: blood, either unsorted or a sorted T cell fraction (not recorded which). Receptors were obtained from a male donor with ankylosing spondylitis. Each CDR3 is given with its conserved first and last residue. Each record gives: J gene, V gene, D gene, clone size, CDR3 DNA, CDR3 protein. A D gene is named only where the DNA matches it firmly. Clone size is not always given. Where it is, it says once, few, many or a class for expanded clones.

TRBJ1-4 TRBV9 NA NA TGTGCCAGCAGCCCCAATGAGGGCCGTCGGGAAAAACTGTTTTTT CASSPNEGRREKLFF
TRBJ1-5 TRBV20-1 NA NA TGCAGTGCTAGACTCCCGAACGGGAACAATCAGCCCCAGCATTTT CSARLPNGNNQPQHF
TRBJ2-1 TRBV6-1 TRBD1 NA TGTGCCAGCAGTAGCGACAGGGGGGGTTACAATGAGCAGTTCTTC CASSSDRGGYNEQFF
TRBJ2-3 TRBV20-1 TRBD2 NA TGCAGTGCTAGGACTAGCGGGGATACGCAGTATTTT CSARTSGDTQYF
TRBJ1-4 TRBV2 TRBD1 few TGTGCCAGCAAAGGACAGGTCAAAGAAAAACTGTTTTTT CASKGQVKEKLFF
TRBJ2-5 TRBV30 NA NA TGTGCCTGGAGTCCAACCCGCCGGGACAAAGAGACCCAGTACTTC CAWSPTRRDKETQYF
TRBJ2-2 TRBV29-1 NA NA TGCAGCGTTGGGACTACGAACACCGGGGAGCTGTTTTTT CSVGTTNTGELFF
TRBJ2-1 TRBV6-1 NA NA TGTGCCAGCAGGAGGCAGGGGCTCAATGAGCAGTTCTTC CASRRQGLNEQFF
TRBJ2-1 TRBV19 TRBD2 NA TGTGCCAGTAGTATCGGCACTAGCGGGAGGAATGAGCAGTTCTTC CASSIGTSGRNEQFF
TRBJ2-3 TRBV29-1 NA NA TGCAGCGTTGATACCGGGTTAAAAGGCACAGATACGCAGTATTTT CSVDTGLKGTDTQYF
TRBJ2-1 TRBV5-5 TRBD2 NA TGTGCCAGCAGCTTCCCCACGTTGGGGCTAGCGGGGGTTCGTGAGCAGTTCTTC CASSFPTLGLAGVREQFF
TRBJ1-1 TRBV7-9 NA few TGTGCCAGCAGCCCCCCGGCGGCCAGGCCTGACACTGAAGCTTTCTTT CASSPPAARPDTEAFF
TRBJ1-6 TRBV6-1 NA NA TGTTCCCACAGGGATACTCACCAGTATAATTCACCCCTCCACTTT CSHRDTHQYNSPLHF
TRBJ1-2 TRBV7-2 NA NA TGTGCCAGCAGCCCGCTGGCCGAGGCCTATGGCTACACCTTC CASSPLAEAYGYTF
TRBJ2-7 TRBV5-1 NA NA TGCGCCAGCAGCTTGGAATGGTGGGGCACCGCCTACGAGCAGTACTTC CASSLEWWGTAYEQYF
TRBJ2-7 TRBV12-3/TRBV12-4 NA once TGTGCCAGCACCCCGCCCCTCTCCTACGAGCAGTACTTC CASTPPLSYEQYF
TRBJ1-4 TRBV2 NA NA TGTGCCAGCAGTGGTTCGAGGGATGAAAAACTGTTTTTT CASSGSRDEKLFF
TRBJ2-5 TRBV20-1 TRBD2 many TGCAGTGCTAGAAACGGGGGGGAGACCCAGTACTTC CSARNGGETQYF
TRBJ1-4 TRBV12-3/TRBV12-4 NA NA TGTGCCAGCAGTTTAGAAGTCGGGGGTTGGGGTGAAAAACTGTTTTTT CASSLEVGGWGEKLFF
TRBJ2-7 TRBV6-1 NA few TGTGCCAGCAGTGACATAAACAGGGTGAGGGAGCAGTACTTC CASSDINRVREQYF
TRBJ2-5 TRBV7-2 TRBD2 few TGTGCCAGCAGCTTAGTCGGACTAGTACAAGAGACCCAGTACTTC CASSLVGLVQETQYF
TRBJ1-5 TRBV5-1 NA NA TGCGCCAGCAGCTTAGGGGGGTCGTCGGGCAATCAGCCCCAGCATTTT CASSLGGSSGNQPQHF
TRBJ1-2 TRBV10-3 TRBD1 few TGTGCCATCAGAATAACACCCACCGGGACAGGGGCCTATGGCTACACCTTC CAIRITPTGTGAYGYTF
TRBJ2-7 TRBV7-2 NA few TGTGCCAGCAGCTTATCGTCAGGGTCGAACGAGCAGTACTTC CASSLSSGSNEQYF
TRBJ2-7 TRBV7-2 NA NA TGTGCCAGCAGTTCTGGAGGGTCCGGGCTGAGGGAGCAGTACTTC CASSSGGSGLREQYF
TRBJ2-2 TRBV12-3/TRBV12-4 NA NA TGTGCCAGCAGTCCCGGGACTGTATACACCGGGGAGCTGTTTTTT CASSPGTVYTGELFF
TRBJ1-5 TRBV4-1 NA few TGCGCCAGCAGCCACACGGATTTCAGCAATCAGCCCCAGCATTTT CASSHTDFSNQPQHF
TRBJ1-3 TRBV10-3 TRBD1 NA TGTGCCATCAGGGGGACAGCGTCGGACACCATATATTTT CAIRGTASDTIYF
TRBJ1-2 TRBV12-3/TRBV12-4 NA NA TGTGCCAGCAGTGGGGGCAGAACCAACTATGGCTACACCTTC CASSGGRTNYGYTF
TRBJ2-1 TRBV12-3/TRBV12-4 TRBD2 NA TGTGCCAGCTGTCCCAGGGGGACTAGCGGGGGGCAGACCTACAATGAGCAGTTCTTC CASCPRGTSGGQTYNEQFF
TRBJ1-1 TRBV14 NA many TGTGCCAGCAGCCTTTCAGGCATGAACACTGAAGCTTTCTTT CASSLSGMNTEAFF
TRBJ1-6 TRBV10-3 NA few TGTGCCATCAGCGGGACGGACTATAATTCACCCCTCCACTTT CAISGTDYNSPLHF
TRBJ1-4 TRBV4-1 NA few TGCGCCAGCAGCCAAGATCTACGGGGAAACCCCGCAACTAATGAAAAACTGTTTTTT CASSQDLRGNPATNEKLFF
TRBJ2-7 TRBV29-1 NA few TGCAGCGTTGAACTGCCAGGGCGGGGCGAGCAGTACTTC CSVELPGRGEQYF
TRBJ1-1 TRBV15 NA many TGTGCCACCAGCATTACCGGGCGGAGGACTGAAGCTTTCTTT CATSITGRRTEAFF
TRBJ1-1 TRBV6-1 TRBD1 NA TGTGCCAGCAAGCTGACAGGGGGGATCACTGAAGCTTTCTTT CASKLTGGITEAFF
TRBJ1-1 TRBV12-3/TRBV12-4 NA NA TGTGCCAGCAGTGCCAACGTGAACACTGAAGCTTTCTTT CASSANVNTEAFF